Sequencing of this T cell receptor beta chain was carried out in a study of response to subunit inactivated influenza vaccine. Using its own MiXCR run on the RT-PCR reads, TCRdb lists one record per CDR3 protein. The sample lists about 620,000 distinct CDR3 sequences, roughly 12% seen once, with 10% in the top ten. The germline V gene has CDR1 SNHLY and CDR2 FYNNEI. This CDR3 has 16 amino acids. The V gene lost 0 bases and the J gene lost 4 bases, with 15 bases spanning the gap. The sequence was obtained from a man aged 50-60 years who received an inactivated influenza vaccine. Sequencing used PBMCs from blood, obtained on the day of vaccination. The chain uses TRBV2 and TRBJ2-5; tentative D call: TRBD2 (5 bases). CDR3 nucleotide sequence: TGTGCCAGCAGTGAAGCAAGAGGGTGGATGGGAGAGACCCAGTACTTC. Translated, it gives CASSEARGWMGETQYF.